The 9 T cell receptor beta chains below were found in one sample sequenced in a study of blood T cell repertoires in COVID-19. Some clones are missing from TCRdb's copy, which holds only in-frame ones; the method was immunoSEQ multiplex PCR. The table shows 95,000 to 150,000 clones, with about 91% occurring only once. Sequenced input: peripheral blood. These receptor sequences come from a woman in her forties or fifties with active or convalescent COVID-19.

CDR3 nucleotide sequence: TGCGCCAGCAGCTCAACTAGCGGGAAAGGTGAGCAGTTCTTC. This encodes CASSSTSGKGEQFF. V is TRBV5-1 and J is TRBJ2-1; 10 nucleotides agree with TRBD2. V shed 3 bases, J shed 9 bases, and the junction held 6 bases outside the gene matches. Germline loops: CDR1 SGHRS, CDR2 YFSETQ. The CDR3 totals 14 residues.

About this clone: Other DNA sequences in this sample translate to the same CDR3. This chain joins TRBV11-2 and TRBJ2-7; 7 positions match TRBD1. With 1 base clipped from V and 2 bases from J, the junction kept 2 bases outside the gene matches. This CDR3 spans 14 amino acids. From germline, CDR1 is SGHAT and CDR2 FQNNGV. CDR3 DNA: TGTGCCAGCAGCTTAGGACAGGGCCCCTACGAGCAGTACTTC. As protein: CASSLGQGPYEQYF.

V usage is TRBV11-3 and J usage is TRBJ2-2; tentatively, D is TRBD1 (6 bases). This CDR3 contains 14 residues. V was trimmed by 5 bases and J by 4 bases, leaving 11 bases between them. Looked up from germline, CDR1 is SGHNT and CDR2 is YENEEA. The CDR3: CASSNTGSTGELFF. In DNA form, the CDR3 reads TGTGCCAGCAGCAATACAGGGTCCACCGGGGAGCTGTTTTTT. The complete variable domain, with remaining parts taken from reference TRBV11-3 and TRBJ2-2, reads EAGVVQSPRYKIIEKKQPVAFWCNPISGHNTLYWYLQNLGQGPELLIRYENEEAVDDSQLPKDRFSAERLKGVDSTLKIQPAELGDSAVYLCASSNTGSTGELFFGEGSRLTVL.

This sequence joins TRBV29-1 and TRBJ2-3; 8 nucleotides line up with TRBD2. V lost 6 bases, J lost 0 bases, and 5 bases stayed unmatched. The CDR3 extends over 14 amino acids. The germline V gene has CDR1 SQVTM and CDR2 ANQGSEA. The CDR3 sequence: CSVQTSGSTDTQYF. The CDR3 DNA is TGCAGCGTGCAAACTAGCGGTAGCACAGATACGCAGTATTTT.

This chain joins TRBV7-2 and TRBJ2-3, with TRBD2 identical over 8 bases. After removal of 6 bases from V and 2 bases from J, the junction contained 4 bases not matched to a gene. This CDR3 has 14 amino acids. Germline CDR1 is SGHTA and CDR2 is FQGNSA. The CDR3 region is CASSLAGLTDTQYF. CDR3 DNA sequence: TGTGCCAGCAGTCTAGCGGGCCTCACAGATACGCAGTATTTT.

This rearrangement joins TRBV7-2 to TRBJ2-1, with D possibly matching TRBD2 (5 bases). V was clipped by 5 bases and J by 10 bases, with 12 bases between them. The CDR3 length is 12 residues. Germline-derived CDR1 and CDR2 are SGHTA and FQGNSA. CDR3 residues: CASSLLAGEQFF. The CDR3 nucleotides are TGTGCCAGCAGCCTTCTGGCGGGCGAGCAGTTCTTC.

V and J are TRBV6-2 or TRBV6-3 and TRBJ2-5, with D possibly being TRBD1 (5 bases). The V end was cut by 2 bases, the J end by 3 bases, with 10 bases between. The CDR3 spans 14 residues. From germline, CDR1 is MNHEY and CDR2 SVGEGT. The CDR3 loop is CASSYRLREETQYF. DNA for the CDR3: TGTGCCAGCAGTTACCGCCTCAGGGAAGAGACCCAGTACTTC.

The rearrangement joins TRBV5-6 to TRBJ2-3; 13 nucleotides match TRBD2. With V trimmed by 6 bases and J by 0 bases, 4 bases remained unmatched. The CDR3 is 16 residues long. Germline assignment: CDR1 SGHDT and CDR2 YYEEEE. CDR3: CASIRTSGSSTDTQYF. The CDR3 DNA is TGTGCCAGCATCAGGACTAGCGGGAGTAGCACAGATACGCAGTATTTT.

The chain uses TRBV6-2 or TRBV6-3 and TRBJ2-1; 9 bases map to TRBD2. Germline V gene data show CDR1 as MNHEY and CDR2 as SVGEGT. This CDR3 contains 16 residues. The trim removed 4 bases at V and 2 bases at J, leaving 6 bases unmatched. The DNA of the CDR3 is TGTGCCAGCAGTTCCACGACTAGCGGAGCCTACAATGAGCAGTTCTTC. Protein sequence: CASSSTTSGAYNEQFF.